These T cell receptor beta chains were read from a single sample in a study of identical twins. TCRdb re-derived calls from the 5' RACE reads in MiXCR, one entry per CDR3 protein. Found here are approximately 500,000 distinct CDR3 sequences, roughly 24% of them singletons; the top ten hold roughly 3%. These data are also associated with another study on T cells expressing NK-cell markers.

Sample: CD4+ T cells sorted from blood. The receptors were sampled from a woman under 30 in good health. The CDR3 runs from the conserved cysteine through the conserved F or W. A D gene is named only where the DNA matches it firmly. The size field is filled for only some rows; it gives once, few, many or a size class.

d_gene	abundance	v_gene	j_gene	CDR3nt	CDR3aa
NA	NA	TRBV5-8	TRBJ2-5	TGTGCCAGCAGCCTACGTATAGCTAGGGAGACCCAGTACTTC	CASSLRIARETQYF
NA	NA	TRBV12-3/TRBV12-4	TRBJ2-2	TGTGCCAGCAGTTTAGGGCCGGCATGGCTGTTTTTT	CASSLGPAWLFF
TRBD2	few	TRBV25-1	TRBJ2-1	TGTGCCAGCAAGGAAAGCGGGAGCTCCTACAATGAGCAGTTCTTC	CASKESGSSYNEQFF
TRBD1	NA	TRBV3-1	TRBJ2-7	TGTGCCAGCAGCAAGGGACAGGGTTACGAGCAGTACTTC	CASSKGQGYEQYF
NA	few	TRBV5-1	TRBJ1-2	TGCGCCAGCAGCTTGTTCCAAGTTAACTATGGCTACACCTTC	CASSLFQVNYGYTF
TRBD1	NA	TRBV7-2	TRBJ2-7	TGTGCCAGCAGCCTGAGAAGTACAGGGGGCTCCTACGAGCAGTACTTC	CASSLRSTGGSYEQYF
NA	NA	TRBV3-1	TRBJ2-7	TGTGCCAGCAGCCCTGGCCTGAGGGAGCAGTACTTC	CASSPGLREQYF
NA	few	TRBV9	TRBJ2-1	TGTGCCAGCAGCGTAGTGGGGGAATCCTACAATGAGCAGTTCTTC	CASSVVGESYNEQFF
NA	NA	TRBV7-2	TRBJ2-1	TGTGCCAGCAGCCAAAGAGGCCCTGTCTACAATGAGCAGTTCTTC	CASSQRGPVYNEQFF
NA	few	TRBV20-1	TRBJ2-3	TGCAGTGCTCCCGGTCGGACAGATACGCAGTATTTT	CSAPGRTDTQYF
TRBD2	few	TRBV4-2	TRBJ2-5	TGTGCCAGCAGCCAAGATCTGGGTAGCGGGGGGGCCTGGACCCAGTACTTC	CASSQDLGSGGAWTQYF
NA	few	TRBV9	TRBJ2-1	TGTGCCAGCAGCGTAGGGGACTCTCAGCAGTTCTTC	CASSVGDSQQFF
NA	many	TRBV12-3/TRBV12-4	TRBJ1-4	TGTGCCAGCAGGGACCCGAGGGGAGAAAAACTGTTTTTT	CASRDPRGEKLFF
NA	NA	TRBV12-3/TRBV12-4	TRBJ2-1	TGTGCCAGCAGTCCCCCGGGACAACCCCACTACAATGAGCAGTTCTTC	CASSPPGQPHYNEQFF
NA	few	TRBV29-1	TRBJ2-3	TGCAGCGCCGCGCCAGGGCGCCCTCCAGATACGCAGTATTTT	CSAAPGRPPDTQYF
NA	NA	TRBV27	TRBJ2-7	TGTGCCAGCAGCCACCACCCTCGGAGTCTGTCCCCGGCCGGCAGAGACTACGAGCAGTACTTC	CASSHHPRSLSPAGRDYEQYF
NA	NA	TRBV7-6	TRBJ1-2	TGTGCCAGCAGCTTAGGGGAAGGAGATGGCTACACCTTC	CASSLGEGDGYTF
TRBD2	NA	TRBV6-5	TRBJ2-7	TGTGCCAGCAGTTACTCCGGTGCGGGAGGACGGTACGAGCAGTACTTC	CASSYSGAGGRYEQYF
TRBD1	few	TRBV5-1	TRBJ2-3	TGCGCCAGCAGCTTCCGGACAGGGAGGTCCACAGATACGCAGTATTTT	CASSFRTGRSTDTQYF
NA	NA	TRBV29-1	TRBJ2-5	TGCAGTCTCGGGTCGGGACAAGAGACCCAGTACTTC	CSLGSGQETQYF
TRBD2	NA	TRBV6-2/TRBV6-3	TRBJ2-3	TGTGCCAGCACGCGGGAGAGTATGGATACGCAGTATTTT	CASTRESMDTQYF
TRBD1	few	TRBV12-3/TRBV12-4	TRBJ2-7	TGTGCCAGCAGTGGCCGGGACAGGGGGCACGAGCAGTACTTC	CASSGRDRGHEQYF
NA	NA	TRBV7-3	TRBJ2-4	TGTGCCAGCAGCCCAGAAGGGGACGGGATTCAGTACTTC	CASSPEGDGIQYF
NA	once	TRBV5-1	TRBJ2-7	TGCGCCAGCAGCGCCGATCAGGGGAGCTCCTACGAGCAGTACTTC	CASSADQGSSYEQYF
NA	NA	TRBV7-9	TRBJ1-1	TGTGCCAGCAGCCCTCTAAGTTGGGAGGCTGAAGCTTTCTTT	CASSPLSWEAEAFF
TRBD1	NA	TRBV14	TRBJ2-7	TGTGCCAGCAGCCAAGATGGAGGGACAGGGGTATCCTACGAGCAGTACTTC	CASSQDGGTGVSYEQYF
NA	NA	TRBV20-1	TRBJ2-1	TGCAGTGCTAGAGCTCCGAGACTAGTTTTCAATGAGCAGTTCTTC	CSARAPRLVFNEQFF
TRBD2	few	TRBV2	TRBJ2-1	TGTGCCATTATTAGCGGGAGCTCCTACAATGAGCAGTTCTTC	CAIISGSSYNEQFF
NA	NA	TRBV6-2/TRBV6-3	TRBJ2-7	TGTGCCAGCAGTCCCCGGCAGGGGCCCTCCTACGAGCAGTACTTC	CASSPRQGPSYEQYF
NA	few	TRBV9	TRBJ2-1	TGTGCCAGCAGCACACAGGGAAGCAACAATGAGCAGTTCTTC	CASSTQGSNNEQFF
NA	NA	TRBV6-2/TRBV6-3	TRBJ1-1	TGTGCCAGCATTAAAGGGGGACCGCCGAACACTGAAGCTTTCTTT	CASIKGGPPNTEAFF
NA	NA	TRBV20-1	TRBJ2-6	TGCAGTGCTAGGCCTCGGGACAATTCCAACGTCCTGACTTTC	CSARPRDNSNVLTF
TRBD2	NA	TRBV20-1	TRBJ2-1	TGCAGTGCTAGAGATGAACCCCAGCTAGCGGCCGTCTACAATGAGCAGTTCTTC	CSARDEPQLAAVYNEQFF
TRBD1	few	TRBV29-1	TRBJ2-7	TGCAGCGCCGCCCGGGACAGGGGTTCCTACGAGCAGTACTTC	CSAARDRGSYEQYF
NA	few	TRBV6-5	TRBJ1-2	TGTGCCAGCAGTTATCCGGGACTGGGGGGCTACACCTTC	CASSYPGLGGYTF
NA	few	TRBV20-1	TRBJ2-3	TGCAGTGCTCCCAACCCAATTAGCACAGATACGCAGTATTTT	CSAPNPISTDTQYF
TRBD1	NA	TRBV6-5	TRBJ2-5	TGTGCCAGCAGTCCACTCGGACAGGGAGAACGAGAGACCCAGTACTTC	CASSPLGQGERETQYF
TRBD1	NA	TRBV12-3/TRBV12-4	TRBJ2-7	TGTGCCAGCAGTTTTATGGCAGGGGGACCCTACGAGCAGTACTTC	CASSFMAGGPYEQYF
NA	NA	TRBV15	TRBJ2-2	TGTGCCACCAGCAGAGCCCTTACCGGGGAGCTGTTTTTT	CATSRALTGELFF
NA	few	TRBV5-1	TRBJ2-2	TGCGCCAGCAGCACCGGGATTAGGGATGATATCGGGGAGCTGTTTTTT	CASSTGIRDDIGELFF
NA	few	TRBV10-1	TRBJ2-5	TGCGCCAGCAGTGAGTCTACGGTCGAGACCCAGTACTTC	CASSESTVETQYF
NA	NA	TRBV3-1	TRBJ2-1	TGTGCCAGCAGCCGGAGAGCGGGTTCTCTCTACAATGAGCAGTTCTTC	CASSRRAGSLYNEQFF
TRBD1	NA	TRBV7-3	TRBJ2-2	TGTGCCAGCAGCTTAACGACAGGGGGCGGTACCGGGGAGCTGTTTTTT	CASSLTTGGGTGELFF
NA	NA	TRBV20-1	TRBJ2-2	TGCGATGGAGAGGGTAGCGGAGGAAACACCGGGGAGCTGTTTTTT	CDGEGSGGNTGELFF
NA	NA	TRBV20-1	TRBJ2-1	TGCAGTGCTAGTGGCGGGAACTACAATGAGCAGTTCTTC	CSASGGNYNEQFF
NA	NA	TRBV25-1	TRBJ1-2	TGTGCCAGCAGTGAAGAAGGGTTGAGTGGCTACACCTTC	CASSEEGLSGYTF
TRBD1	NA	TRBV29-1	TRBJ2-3	TGCAGCCTGGACAGGGAGTTAACAGATACGCAGTATTTT	CSLDRELTDTQYF
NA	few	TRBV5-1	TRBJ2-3	TGCGCCAGCAGCCAGGACCCTTTCAATACGCAGTATTTT	CASSQDPFNTQYF
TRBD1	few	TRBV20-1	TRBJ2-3	TGCAGTGCTAGAGAGGGAAGGGGGCAGGGGGATACGCAGTATTTT	CSAREGRGQGDTQYF
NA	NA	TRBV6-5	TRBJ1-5	TGTGCCAGCAGTCTACAGGGTGTAGAGCAGCCCCAGCATTTT	CASSLQGVEQPQHF
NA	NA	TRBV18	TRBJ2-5	TGTGCCAGCTCACCAGACTATAAAGAGACCCAGTACTTC	CASSPDYKETQYF
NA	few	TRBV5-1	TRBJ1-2	TGCGCCAGCAGCCTGGACGGGTACTATGGCTACACCTTC	CASSLDGYYGYTF
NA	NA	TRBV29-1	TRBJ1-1	TGCAGCGTAGGGGACCTGAACACTGAAGCTTTCTTT	CSVGDLNTEAFF
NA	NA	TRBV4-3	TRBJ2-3	TGCGCCAGCAGCCAAGCCAGATTTCGGGACACTTACACAGATACGCAGTATTTT	CASSQARFRDTYTDTQYF
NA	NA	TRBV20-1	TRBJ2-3	TGCAGTGCTACCGACCCGGCAGATACGCAGTATTTT	CSATDPADTQYF